This entry features one T cell receptor (beta chain) sequence. The clone's antigen remains unknown. No base qualities exist here, and no much larger clone lies one base off it. The CDR3 runs 15 residues from the cysteine to the phenylalanine. The read is trimmed to its CDR3 DNA, 45 bases read in frame from base 1. Clipping removes 4 bases from V and 1 base from J, with 7 as the unmatched junction base count. CDR1 is given as SQVTM and CDR2 as ANQGSEA, both from the germline V gene. The immunoSEQ Assay, a bias-controlled multiplex PCR, was used to amplify TCRbeta CDR3 regions from genomic DNA. On the study's bioinformatics: The number of nucleated cells in each sample was estimated by amplification of reference gene primers within the assay. Sequence reads were collapsed and filtered to measure the absolute abundance of every unique TCRbeta CDR3 rearrangement. For each sample, productive Simpson clonality was calculated as the square root of Simpson's diversity index over productive rearrangements. The clones in this table, taken by TCRdb from immuneACCESS, are in-frame only. Not every clone is retained; where verified, under half of the shortfall comes from an unresolved V gene, and the cause of the rest is unknown. From that table come the V and J calls and clone size; the DNA was used to work out D and trimming. The sample table shows around 25,000 clones, and roughly four fifths are seen once. Roughly 20% of the sample belongs to the ten largest clones.

Each collaborating institution followed its own protocols to collect whole blood in K2EDTA tubes. Collaborator samples were shipped for TCRbeta analysis as frozen whole blood, isolated PBMCs, or DNA extracted from either sample type. These data come from a study of blood T cell repertoires in COVID-19 (dated by TCRdb to between 2020 and 2021). Background on the whole study: Samples from collaborators originated in the United States, Italy and Spain and spanned both the acute and convalescent phases of COVID-19. The dataset comprised deeply sampled blood TCRbeta repertoires from subjects exposed to, actively infected with, or recovered from COVID-19. The repertoires were made available in a free public database intended to serve as a resource for research on the immune response to SARS-CoV-2. Where available, HLA class I and class II types were obtained from metadata supplied by the sample provider rather than from assay-based typing. Sample metadata almost always included a de-identified subject ID, COVID-19 status, age in years and sex. The material from the prospective study consisted of cDNA or gDNA derived from T cells, B-cell-depleted T cells, or PBMCs. The samples were drawn from two sources: the first 160 participants of the ongoing ImmuneRACE study, and approximately 1,300 subjects contributed by 6 global collaborators.

Broad study findings and their caveats: The quantity of clinical and demographic metadata differed by source and by participant and was supplied without curation.

This clonotype was sampled from a human donor in a cohort sampled during active or convalescent COVID-19. The sample consisted of peripheral blood. The chain employs TRBV29-1 and TRBJ1-1, with 9 junctional bases fitting TRBD1. The CDR3 loop reads CSVVTGGAENTEAFF. DNA sequence: TGCAGCGTTGTCACAGGGGGCGCGGAGAACACTGAAGCTTTCTTT.